Listed here are 30 T cell receptor beta chains from one sample, sequenced in a study of Graves' ophthalmopathy and Graves' hyperthyroidism. As the template, RNA transcripts were used to amplify TCR beta CDR3 regions. Following a first-round RT-PCR that used HTBI primers, a second-round multiplex PCR was carried out. From the multiplex PCR reads, TCRdb called clonotypes with MiXCR, one entry per CDR3 protein. The sample holds about 240,000 distinct CDR3 sequences, around 50% seen once. Sequencing was done on a sample of peripheral blood. The receptors here all came from an adult man with Graves' ophthalmopathy.

As concerns this clonotype: One junction end does not reproduce the germline sequence, and a read error may be involved. The chain carries TRBV6-4 and TRBJ1-2, with TRBD1 matching over 8 bases. The CDR3 runs to 14 residues. CDR1 is MRHNA and CDR2 is SNTAGT in the germline V gene. CDR3 bases: TGTGCCAGCACTGACCAAGGACAGGGAAGAGGCTACACCTTC. Protein product: CASTDQGQGRGYTF.

V and J are TRBV20-1 and TRBJ1-2, with TRBD1 identical over 7 bases. Germline values: CDR1 DFQATT, CDR2 SNEGSKA (reference sequence). The CDR3 contains 14 residues. For the CDR3, the DNA is TGCAGCGCATCCCCAGGGGGTATGGCCTATGGCTACACCTTC. As protein: CSASPGGMAYGYTF.

The rearrangement uses TRBV12-5 and TRBJ1-2; 8 nucleotides line up with TRBD1. Germline V gene sequence: CDR1 LGHNT, CDR2 FRNRAP. The CDR3 is made up of 14 amino acids. For the CDR3, the DNA is TGTGCCAGCAGTTACACAGGGGGTTTGGGTGGCTACACCTTC. This translates into CASSYTGGLGGYTF.

This clonotype came up a few times. V gene TRBV4-1 combines with J gene TRBJ2-7, with D tentatively TRBD1 or TRBD2 (5 bases each). Germline assignment: CDR1 MGHRA and CDR2 YSYEKL. This CDR3 is built from 13 residues. V lost 1 base, J lost 12 bases, and 16 bases lay in between. This CDR3 is CASSQGGQGKRYF. CDR3 DNA sequence: TGCGCCAGCAGCCAAGGAGGGCAGGGAAAGCGGTACTTC.

This clonotype was recorded a few times. This rearrangement joins TRBV20-1 to TRBJ2-5, with D unclear. This CDR3 has 13 residues. V was trimmed by 3 bases and J by 2 bases, leaving 10 bases between them. Per germline, CDR1 DFQATT and CDR2 SNEGSKA (reference sequence). The DNA for the CDR3 is TGCAGTGCTAGGGGTTGGGGACAAGAGACCCAGTACTTC. Translation gives CSARGWGQETQYF.

V usage is TRBV7-9 and J usage is TRBJ1-1; unclear D gene. The germline V and J ends were trimmed by 5 bases and 3 bases, with 16 bases remaining between them. CDR1 SEHNR and CDR2 FQNEAQ come from the germline V gene (reference sequence). This CDR3 is built from 15 residues. The CDR3 bases are TGTGCCAGCAGCCTAGACCTCGGTCCCGACACTGAAGCTTTCTTT. The encoded protein is CASSLDLGPDTEAFF. The full variable domain, its missing parts supplied by reference TRBV7-9 and TRBJ1-1, is DTGVSQNPRHKITKRGQNVTFRCDPISEHNRLYWYRQTLGQGPEFLTYFQNEAQLEKSRLLSDRFSAERPKGSFSTLEIQRTEQGDSAMYLCASSLDLGPDTEAFFGQGTRLTVV.

The genes are TRBV9 and TRBJ2-5; no reliable D call. Germline CDR1 and CDR2: SGDLS and YYNGEE. This CDR3 is 13 amino acids long. V was shortened by 0 bases and J by 4 bases, with 7 bases between the two germline ends. CDR3 in amino acids: CASSVGRAETQYF. In DNA, the CDR3 is TGTGCCAGCAGCGTAGGACGAGCAGAGACCCAGTACTTC.

The V and J genes are TRBV24-1 and TRBJ2-5, with 8 nucleotides matching TRBD1. Germline trimming cut 0 bases from V and 11 bases from J; bases unmatched to any gene: 16. The CDR3 contains 17 residues. The germline V gene has CDR1 KGHDR and CDR2 SFDVKD. CDR3 loop: CATSDLRQGARVDTQYF. As DNA, the CDR3 is TGTGCCACCAGTGATTTGAGGCAGGGGGCGCGGGTAGATACGCAGTACTTC.

With regard to this clonotype: Mismatch with germline at one junction end may stem from a read error. The chain recombines TRBV5-1 with TRBJ2-7; D is perhaps TRBD2 (5 bases). CDR1 is SGHRS and CDR2 is YFSETQ in the germline V gene. The CDR3 has 14 residues. The CDR3 DNA reads TGCGCCAGCAGCTTGGAGGCTAGCAGCTACGGGCAGTACTTC. Its protein is CASSLEASSYGQYF.

The chain joins TRBV2 to TRBJ2-2; TRBD1 agrees at 7 bases. Germline-derived CDR1 and CDR2 are SNHLY and FYNNEI. With 6 bases clipped from V and 2 bases from J, the junction kept 18 bases outside the gene matches. This CDR3 region has 19 residues. DNA for the CDR3: TGTGCCAGCAGCTTTATACCCCTCCGGGACAGTCGTAACACCGGGGAGCTGTTTTTT. Translated: CASSFIPLRDSRNTGELFF.

This clonotype has a count of ten or more. The chain has TRBV25-1 and TRBJ1-1; maybe TRBD1 (6 bases). The CDR3 has 14 residues. CDR1 MGHDK and CDR2 SYGVNS come from the germline V gene. Trimming pared 6 bases from V and 5 bases from J, leaving 16 bases between. CDR3 protein: CASSPLQGRTEAFF. CDR3 bases: TGTGCCAGCAGCCCCTTGCAGGGGAGGACTGAAGCTTTCTTT.

This clonotype has at least ten counts. The J gene is TRBJ1-2, the V gene TRBV20-1; the D is unclear. The V end lost 3 bases, the J end lost 4 bases, and 12 bases lay between the germline ends. CDR1 is DFQATT, CDR2 SNEGSKA, per germline (reference sequence). CDR3 length equals 13 residues. The CDR3 region has the DNA TGCAGTGCTAGTGATACAACATCCTATGGCTACACCTTC. Amino acid sequence: CSASDTTSYGYTF.

This sequence joins TRBV5-4 and TRBJ1-6; 9 bases map to TRBD1. Germline assignment: CDR1 SGHNT and CDR2 YYREEE (reference sequence). CDR3 length: 15 residues. J was trimmed by 10 bases and V by 2 bases; bases with no gene match: 7. CDR3 coding DNA: TGTGCCAGCAGCTTTTCCGGGACAGGGCAATCACCCCTCCACTTT. It encodes CASSFSGTGQSPLHF.

V gene TRBV5-1 combines with J gene TRBJ2-2; TRBD1 is a possible D gene (5 bases). V lost 4 bases and J 6 bases, leaving 13 bases between the germline ends. CDR1 is SGHRS and CDR2 is YFSETQ in the germline V gene. CDR3 length: 14 amino acids. The CDR3 region is CASSRDRYSGELFF. CDR3 DNA: TGCGCCAGCAGCCGCGACAGATACTCCGGGGAGCTGTTTTTT.

Concerning this clonotype itself: The junction departs from germline at one end; a sequencing error may be responsible. The chain couples TRBV11-3 to TRBJ1-4; TRBD1 agrees at 9 bases. CDR3 size: 15 residues. Germline assignment: CDR1 SGHNT and CDR2 YENEEA. The CDR3 reads CASSLEGTGYEKLFF. In nucleotides, the CDR3 is TGTGCCAGCAGCCTAGAAGGGACAGGGTATGAAAAACTGTTTTTT.

The rearrangement joins TRBV5-1 to TRBJ2-6; 7 bases line up with TRBD1. Germline V lookup: CDR1 SGHRS, CDR2 YFSETQ. This CDR3 spans 17 amino acids. J lost 4 bases, V lost 4 bases, and 11 bases had no gene match. The DNA of the CDR3 is TGCGCCAGCAGCCGTGGGACAGTTGGTATGGGGGCCAACGTCCTGACTTTC. Amino acids: CASSRGTVGMGANVLTF. Drawing the rest from reference TRBV5-1 and TRBJ2-6, the complete variable domain is KAGVTQTPRYLIKTRGQQVTLSCSPISGHRSVSWYQQTPGQGLQFLFEYFSETQRNKGNFPGRFSGRQFSNSRSEMNVSTLELGDSALYLCASSRGTVGMGANVLTFGAGSRLTVL.

The V call is TRBV29-1, the J call TRBJ2-7; possibly TRBD1 or TRBD2 for D (6 bases each). Germline loops: CDR1 SQVTM, CDR2 ANQGSEA. Trimming removed 2 bases from V and 5 bases from J, with 16 bases in between. The CDR3 runs 14 residues. DNA of the CDR3: TGCAGCGTTGAATGGGGCAGGGGAGGCGACGAGCAGTACTTC. As protein: CSVEWGRGGDEQYF.

For this clonotype: At one boundary the junction diverges from the germline segment, which might be a read error. The chain carries TRBV9 and TRBJ1-6, with D uncertain. Germline lookup yields CDR1 SGDLS and CDR2 YYNGEE. The CDR3 length is 15 residues. Here the CDR3 reads CASSLAEFDNSPLHF. The CDR3 DNA sequence: TGCGCCAGCAGCTTGGCCGAATTCGATAATTCACCCCTCCACTTT.

About this clonotype itself: Relative to the germline gene, one junction end is altered; a read error may explain this. The chain employs TRBV7-9 and TRBJ1-2; a weak D match, TRBD1 (5 bases). The CDR3 covers 16 residues. Germline CDR1 reads SEHNR; CDR2 reads FQNEAQ (reference sequence). The CDR3 loop reads CASSLGHGGSNYGYTF. In DNA form, the CDR3 reads TGCGCCAGCAGCTTAGGACACGGCGGCTCTAACTATGGCTACACCTTC.

The chain joins TRBV9 to TRBJ2-7, with TRBD2 matching 11 bases. V gave up 3 bases and J gave up 6 bases; unmatched junction bases: 5. From germline, CDR1 is SGDLS and CDR2 YYNGEE. This CDR3 is 14 amino acids long. The CDR3 sequence is CASSASGRPSEQYF. The CDR3 DNA reads TGTGCCAGCAGCGCTAGCGGGAGGCCTTCCGAGCAGTACTTC.

As regards this clonotype: A much larger clonotype is one base distant, so this may be a read error. The CDR3 DNA is TGTGCCACCAGTGATTATGGACAGGGGAACTATGGCCACACCTTC. This gives the protein CATSDYGQGNYGHTF. This chain uses TRBV24-1 with TRBJ1-2, with TRBD1 matching over 9 bases. This CDR3 region has 15 residues. In germline, CDR1 is KGHDR, CDR2 SFDVKD.

This clonotype was found a few times. The chain recombines TRBV29-1 with TRBJ1-2; D remains ambiguous. The CDR3 sequence is 12 residues long. The V end lost 3 bases, the J end lost 5 bases, and 10 bases lay between the germline ends. Per germline, CDR1 SQVTM and CDR2 ANQGSEA. CDR3 DNA sequence: TGCAGCGTTGAGGAGGGCGGTTATGGCTACACCTTC. This codes for CSVEEGGYGYTF. The whole variable domain, remainder taken from reference TRBV29-1 and TRBJ1-2, is SAVISQKPSRDICQRGTSLTIQCQVDSQVTMMFWYRQQPGQSLTLIATANQGSEATYESGFVIDKFPISRPNLTFSTLTVSNMSPEDSSIYLCSVEEGGYGYTFGSGTRLTVV.

In this sample, this clonotype turned up a few times. The rearrangement joins TRBV20-1 to TRBJ2-7, with TRBD2 identical over 7 bases. The CDR3 spans 14 residues. Per germline, CDR1 DFQATT and CDR2 SNEGSKA (reference sequence). J gave up 4 bases and V 2 bases, and 8 bases lay outside the gene matches. CDR3 residues: CSARPGTTSYEQYF. The CDR3 DNA is TGCAGTGCTAGACCCGGGACTACCAGTTACGAGCAGTACTTC.

J is TRBJ1-5 and V is TRBV12-5; 10 bases line up with TRBD1. There are 13 residues in the CDR3. Germline CDR1 and CDR2: LGHNT and FRNRAP. Trimming at V came to 6 bases and at J to 7 bases, leaving 3 bases not matched to a gene. CDR3 nucleotides: TGTGCTAGTGGGAGGACAGGGGGACAGCCCCAGCATTTT. Translation: CASGRTGGQPQHF.

This clonotype was seen a handful of times. This chain connects TRBV12-3 or TRBV12-4 to TRBJ1-3, with D maybe TRBD1 (6 bases). This CDR3 contains 14 residues. V was trimmed by 6 bases and J by 3 bases, leaving 12 bases between them. The CDR3 DNA is TGTGCCAGCAGACCAGGGGCGGGTGGAAACACCATATATTTT. Translated: CASRPGAGGNTIYF.

This clonotype was seen ten or more times. The chain is built from TRBV10-3 and TRBJ2-5; D ambiguous. The V and J ends lost 3 bases and 5 bases respectively, with 4 bases between them. Looked up from germline, CDR1 is ENHRY and CDR2 is SYGVKD. CDR3 length: 11 amino acids. Here the CDR3 reads CAISDSETQYF. DNA of the CDR3: TGTGCCATCAGTGATTCGGAGACCCAGTACTTC.

DNA for the CDR3: TGTGCCAGCAGACCGGGATCCCTCACCGGGGAGCTGTTTTTT. This translates into CASRPGSLTGELFF. The genes are TRBV7-2 and TRBJ2-2, with a tentative D call TRBD2 (5 bases). CDR3 size: 14 residues. V dropped 6 bases and J dropped 4 bases, with 12 bases sitting between them. The germline CDR1 and CDR2 sequences are SGHTA and FQGNSA.

Points on this clonotype: A junction end diverges from the germline sequence, so it may reflect a read error. V usage is TRBV7-6 and J usage is TRBJ2-5; tentatively, D is TRBD1 (6 bases). Germline V gene lookup returns CDR1 SGHVS and CDR2 FNYEAQ. CDR3 length: 14 amino acids. CDR3 coding DNA: TGTGCTAGCAGCTTAGTGGGACACGGAGAGACCCAGTACTTC. The encoded protein is CASSLVGHGETQYF.

This clonotype occurred a few times. V gene TRBV7-2 combines with J gene TRBJ1-2, with 8 bases lining up with TRBD1. This CDR3 is built from 15 residues. The germline CDR1 and CDR2 sequences are SGHTA and FQGNSA. The junction had 8 bases not matched to a gene; V was cut back by 4 bases and J by 4 bases. The CDR3 sequence: CASSSLAGGTYGYTF. Written as DNA, the CDR3 is TGTGCCAGCAGCTCGCTCGCAGGGGGCACCTATGGCTACACCTTC.

The chain couples TRBV11-2 to TRBJ2-2; TRBD2 matches 13 bases. J gave up 5 bases and V 3 bases, and 6 bases lay outside the gene matches. CDR1 SGHAT and CDR2 FQNNGV come from the germline V gene. The CDR3 is 17 residues long. The CDR3 DNA follows: TGTGCCAGCAGCTTCGGACTAGCGGGAGTGATTACCGGGGAGCTGTTTTTT. This codes for CASSFGLAGVITGELFF.